Following are 2 T cell receptor beta chains from one sample sequenced in a study of early T cells in non-severe SARS-CoV-2 infection. One entry per CDR3 protein results from TCRdb running MiXCR on the 5' RACE reads. The data contain around 63,000 distinct CDR3 sequences, 10% of them seen just once; the ten biggest clones take up around 15%. The sample here was whole blood, taken at baseline. These receptors were obtained from an adult who was a healthcare worker with PCR-confirmed SARS-CoV-2 infection or an uninfected control (not recorded which).

This clonotype was detected a few times. The chain uses TRBV3-1 and TRBJ2-1; D is perhaps TRBD1 (5 bases). This CDR3 contains 12 residues. CDR1 and CDR2 (germline): LGHDT, YNNKEL (reference sequence). Trimming removed 0 bases from V and 10 bases from J, with 7 bases in between. The CDR3 DNA is TGTGCCAGCAGCCAAGAGGGGCGGGAGCAGTTCTTC. Amino acid sequence: CASSQEGREQFF.

In DNA, the CDR3 is TGTGCCAGCAGCGTATCGGTCGACAGAGAAGCTTTCTTT. Protein product: CASSVSVDREAFF. The chain has TRBV9 and TRBJ1-1; perhaps TRBD1 as D (5 bases). The CDR3 is 13 residues long. Germline CDR1 SGDLS, CDR2 YYNGEE. V lost 1 base and J 8 bases, leaving 12 bases between the germline ends.